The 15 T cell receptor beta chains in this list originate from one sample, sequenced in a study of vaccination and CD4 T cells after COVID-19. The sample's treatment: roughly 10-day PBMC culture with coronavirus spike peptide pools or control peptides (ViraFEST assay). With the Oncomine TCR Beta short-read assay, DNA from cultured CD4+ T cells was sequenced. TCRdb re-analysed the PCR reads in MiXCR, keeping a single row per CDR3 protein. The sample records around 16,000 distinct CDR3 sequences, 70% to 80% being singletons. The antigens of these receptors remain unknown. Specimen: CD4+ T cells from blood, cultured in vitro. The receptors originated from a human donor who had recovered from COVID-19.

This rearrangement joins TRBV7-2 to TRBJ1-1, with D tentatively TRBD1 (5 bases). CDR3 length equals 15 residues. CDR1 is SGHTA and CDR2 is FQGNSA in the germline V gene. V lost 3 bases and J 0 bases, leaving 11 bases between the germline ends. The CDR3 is CASSLGGGLNTEAFF. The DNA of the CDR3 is TGTGCCAGCAGCTTGGGGGGGGGTTTGAACACTGAAGCTTTCTTT.

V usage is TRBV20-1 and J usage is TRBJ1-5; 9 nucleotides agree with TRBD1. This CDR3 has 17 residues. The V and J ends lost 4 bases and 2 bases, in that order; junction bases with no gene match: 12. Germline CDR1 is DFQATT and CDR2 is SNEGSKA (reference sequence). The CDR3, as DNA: TGCAGTGCTACTCCGGGACAGGGTCGAAATGGCAATCAGCCCCAGCATTTT. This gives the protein CSATPGQGRNGNQPQHF.

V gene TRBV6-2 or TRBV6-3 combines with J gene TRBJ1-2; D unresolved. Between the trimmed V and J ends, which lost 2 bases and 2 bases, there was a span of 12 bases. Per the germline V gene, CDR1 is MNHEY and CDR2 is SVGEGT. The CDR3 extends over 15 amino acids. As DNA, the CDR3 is TGTGCCAGCAGTTACGGATCGATAGTCAACTATGGCTACACCTTC. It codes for CASSYGSIVNYGYTF.

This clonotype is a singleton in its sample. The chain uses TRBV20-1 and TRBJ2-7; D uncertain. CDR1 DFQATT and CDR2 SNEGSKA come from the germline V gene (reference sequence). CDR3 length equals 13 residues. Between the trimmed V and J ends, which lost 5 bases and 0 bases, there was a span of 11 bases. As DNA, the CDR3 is TGCAGTGCTTTAAGACTCAACTCCTACGAGCAGTACTTC. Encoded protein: CSALRLNSYEQYF.

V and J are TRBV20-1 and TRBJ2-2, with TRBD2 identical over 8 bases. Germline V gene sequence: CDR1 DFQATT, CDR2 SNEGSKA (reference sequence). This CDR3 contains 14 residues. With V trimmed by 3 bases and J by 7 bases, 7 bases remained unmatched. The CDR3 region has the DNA TGCAGTGCTAGCGGGAGGGCCTACGTCGGGGAGCTGTTTTTT. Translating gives CSASGRAYVGELFF.

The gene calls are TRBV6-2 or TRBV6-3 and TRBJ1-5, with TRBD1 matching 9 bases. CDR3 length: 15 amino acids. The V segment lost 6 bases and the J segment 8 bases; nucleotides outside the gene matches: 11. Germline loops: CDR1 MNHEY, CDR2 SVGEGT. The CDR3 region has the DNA TGTGCCAGCAGCGTCATAGGACAGGGGCAGGAGCCCCAGCATTTT. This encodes CASSVIGQGQEPQHF.

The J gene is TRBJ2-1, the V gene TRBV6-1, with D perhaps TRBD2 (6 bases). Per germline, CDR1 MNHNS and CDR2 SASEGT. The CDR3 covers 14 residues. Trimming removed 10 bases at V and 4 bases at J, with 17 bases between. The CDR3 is CATTRRAMYNEQFF. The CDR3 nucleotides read TGTGCCACCACCAGGAGGGCCATGTACAATGAGCAGTTCTTC.

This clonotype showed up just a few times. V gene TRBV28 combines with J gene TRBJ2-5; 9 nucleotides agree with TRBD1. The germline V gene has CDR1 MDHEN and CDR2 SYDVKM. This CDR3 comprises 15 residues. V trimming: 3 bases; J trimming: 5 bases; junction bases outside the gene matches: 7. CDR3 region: CASSFQTGGRETQYF. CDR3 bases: TGTGCCAGCAGTTTCCAAACAGGGGGCCGGGAGACCCAGTACTTC.

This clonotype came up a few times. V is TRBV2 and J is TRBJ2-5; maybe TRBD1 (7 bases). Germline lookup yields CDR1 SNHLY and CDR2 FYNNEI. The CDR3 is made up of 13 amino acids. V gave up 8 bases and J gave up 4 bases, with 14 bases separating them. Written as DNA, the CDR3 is TGTGCCAGCGGCGGGGACAGCGGAGAGACCCAGTACTTC. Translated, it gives CASGGDSGETQYF. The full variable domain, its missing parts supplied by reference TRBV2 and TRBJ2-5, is EPEVTQTPSHQVTQMGQEVILRCVPISNHLYFYWYRQILGQKVEFLVSFYNNEISEKSEIFDDQFSVERPDGSNFTLKIRSTKLEDSAMYFCASGGDSGETQYFGPGTRLLVL.

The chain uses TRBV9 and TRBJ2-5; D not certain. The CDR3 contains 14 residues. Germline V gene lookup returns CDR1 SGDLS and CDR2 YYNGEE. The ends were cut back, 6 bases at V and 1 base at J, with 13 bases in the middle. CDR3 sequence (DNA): TGTGCCAGCACGACTGGTGGTGGCCAAGAGACCCAGTACTTC. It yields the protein CASTTGGGQETQYF.

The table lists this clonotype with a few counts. CDR3 loop: CSVGPNEKLFF. CDR3 DNA sequence: TGCAGTGTTGGCCCTAATGAAAAACTGTTTTTT. The chain employs TRBV20-1 and TRBJ1-4; no firm D call. Germline-derived CDR1 and CDR2 are DFQATT and SNEGSKA (reference sequence). CDR3 length: 11 residues. V was cut by 7 bases and J by 3 bases, with 6 bases left in between.

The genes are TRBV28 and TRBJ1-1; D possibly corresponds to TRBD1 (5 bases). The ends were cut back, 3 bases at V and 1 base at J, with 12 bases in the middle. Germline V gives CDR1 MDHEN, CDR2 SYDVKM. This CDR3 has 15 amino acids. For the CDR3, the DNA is TGTGCCAGCAGTTTGGGGGGACGGCAGAACACTGAAGCTTTCTTT. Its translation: CASSLGGRQNTEAFF.

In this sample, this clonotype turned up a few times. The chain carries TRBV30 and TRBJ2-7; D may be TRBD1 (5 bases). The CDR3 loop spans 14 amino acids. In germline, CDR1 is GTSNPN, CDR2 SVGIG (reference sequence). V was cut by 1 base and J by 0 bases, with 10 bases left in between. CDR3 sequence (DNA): TGTGCCTGGAGTGGCGGACATCTCTCCTACGAGCAGTACTTC. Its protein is CAWSGGHLSYEQYF.

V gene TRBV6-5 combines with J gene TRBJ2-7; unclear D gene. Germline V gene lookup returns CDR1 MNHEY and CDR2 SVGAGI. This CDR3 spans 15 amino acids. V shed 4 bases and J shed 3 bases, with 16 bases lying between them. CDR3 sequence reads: CASSSTTKSNYEQYF. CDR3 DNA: TGTGCCAGCAGTTCGACCACCAAGAGCAACTACGAGCAGTACTTC.

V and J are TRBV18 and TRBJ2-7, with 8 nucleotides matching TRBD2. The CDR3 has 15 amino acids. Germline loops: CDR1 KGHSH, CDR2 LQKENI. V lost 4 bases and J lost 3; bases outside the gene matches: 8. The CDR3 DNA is TGTGCCAGCTCACTTCAGACTAGCGTAGGCTACGAGCAGTACTTC. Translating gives CASSLQTSVGYEQYF.